The sequence of this T cell receptor beta chain was determined in a study of blood T cell repertoires in COVID-19. The CDR3 consists of 14 residues. V lost 4 bases, J lost 5 bases, and 8 bases stayed unmatched. CDR1 and CDR2 from the germline V gene are SGHDT and YYEEEE. Source study methods: Estimated nucleated cell counts came from reference gene primer amplification. Sequenced by immunoSEQ multiplex PCR; TCRdb stores in-frame clones only, minus some. D and trimming come from the DNA, and the V and J calls and clone size come from that table. The profile covers roughly 160,000 clones, with about 83% appearing a single time and 9% to 12% taken by the ten largest. The Seattle patients, enrolled during active infection, were followed longitudinally.

The sequence came from a woman in her 70s with COVID-19, enrolled during active disease. Sequenced material: peripheral blood. This chain joins TRBV5-6 and TRBJ1-1; TRBD1 agrees at 7 bases. In DNA, the CDR3 is TGTGCCAGCAGCAGCCGACAGGGTCTGACTGAAGCTTTCTTT. It encodes CASSSRQGLTEAFF.